Listed below are T cell receptor beta chains from one sample, sequenced in a study of regulatory T cells in long-lasting Graves disease. TCRdb re-called the multiplex PCR reads through MiXCR, storing one row per CDR3 protein. The sample carries about 220,000 distinct CDR3 sequences, approximately 18% recorded once. The data also belong to a second study, concerning T cells in Graves' hyperthyroidism and ophthalmopathy.

The specimen comprised peripheral blood mononuclear cells (PBMCs), sampled at new diagnosis, from a patient treated with antithyroid drugs. These receptors were taken from a woman aged 30 to 39 with Graves disease. CDR3s include the opening cysteine and the closing phenylalanine or tryptophan. The order of the fields is CDR3 protein, CDR3 DNA, clone size, J gene, D gene, CDR3 length, V gene. A D gene is named only where the DNA matches it firmly. A row's size may be missing; if present it is once, few, many or a size class.

CDR3: CASSLGWTEAFF; DNA: TGTGCCAGCAGCTTGGGATGGACTGAAGCTTTCTTT; size: many; J: TRBJ1-1; D: -; length: 12; V: TRBV7-9
CDR3: CASKQSGHNYGYTF; DNA: TGTGCCAGCAAGCAATCGGGACATAACTATGGCTACACCTTC; size: many; J: TRBJ1-2; D: -; length: 14; V: TRBV3-1
CDR3: CASLETVSNQPQHF; DNA: TGTGCCAGCTTAGAGACAGTTAGCAATCAGCCCCAGCATTTT; size: many; J: TRBJ1-5; D: -; length: 14; V: TRBV28
CDR3: CASSLDRDGQPQHF; DNA: TGTGCCAGCAGTTTGGACAGGGATGGTCAGCCCCAGCATTTT; size: -; J: TRBJ1-5; D: TRBD1; length: 14; V: TRBV28
CDR3: CASSYPTSGRFF; DNA: TGTGCCAGCAGTTACCCGACTAGCGGTCGGTTCTTC; size: few; J: TRBJ2-1; D: TRBD2; length: 12; V: TRBV6-2/TRBV6-3
CDR3: CASNRGGFNEQFF; DNA: TGTGCCAGTAATCGAGGGGGGTTCAATGAGCAGTTCTTC; size: many; J: TRBJ2-1; D: -; length: 13; V: TRBV19
CDR3: CASSLRQHTGELFF; DNA: TGTGCCAGCAGTTTACGACAGCACACCGGGGAGCTGTTTTTT; size: many; J: TRBJ2-2; D: -; length: 14; V: TRBV28
CDR3: CASRQGAPNEKLFF; DNA: TGTGCCAGCAGACAGGGGGCACCTAATGAAAAACTGTTTTTT; size: many; J: TRBJ1-4; D: TRBD1; length: 14; V: TRBV2
CDR3: CSARERVTYEQYF; DNA: TGCAGTGCTAGAGAACGGGTTACCTACGAGCAGTACTTC; size: many; J: TRBJ2-7; D: -; length: 13; V: TRBV20-1
CDR3: CAWRPQGGPGEQFF; DNA: TGTGCCTGGAGGCCGCAGGGAGGGCCGGGTGAGCAGTTCTTC; size: few; J: TRBJ2-1; D: TRBD2; length: 14; V: TRBV30
CDR3: CASSPGSLSGANVLTF; DNA: TGTGCCAGCTCACCCGGGTCCTTATCTGGGGCCAACGTCCTGACTTTC; size: few; J: TRBJ2-6; D: -; length: 16; V: TRBV18
CDR3: CASTLQGDQPQHF; DNA: TGTGCCAGCACCCTCCAGGGGGATCAGCCCCAGCATTTT; size: many; J: TRBJ1-5; D: TRBD1; length: 13; V: TRBV6-1
CDR3: CASSEPGQGSSEQYF; DNA: TGCGCCAGCAGCGAGCCGGGACAGGGAAGTTCAGAGCAGTACTTC; size: many; J: TRBJ2-7; D: TRBD1; length: 15; V: TRBV5-1
CDR3: CASTETGPLYQETQYF; DNA: TGCGCCAGCACAGAAACTGGACCTCTGTACCAAGAGACCCAGTACTTC; size: many; J: TRBJ2-5; D: -; length: 16; V: TRBV10-1
CDR3: CASSWRGHLSNQPQHF; DNA: TGTGCCAGCAGTTGGCGGGGACACCTAAGCAATCAGCCCCAGCATTTT; size: many; J: TRBJ1-5; D: -; length: 16; V: TRBV12-3/TRBV12-4
CDR3: CSAAREGAISNQPQHF; DNA: TGCAGTGCTGCCCGGGAGGGGGCAATTAGTAATCAGCCCCAGCATTTT; size: many; J: TRBJ1-5; D: TRBD1; length: 16; V: TRBV20-1
CDR3: CAWGRAGQFNQPQHF; DNA: TGTGCCTGGGGCCGAGCGGGACAGTTTAATCAGCCCCAGCATTTT; size: many; J: TRBJ1-5; D: TRBD1; length: 15; V: TRBV30
CDR3: CASRATSGRGGYTF; DNA: TGCGCCAGCAGGGCCACCAGCGGGAGAGGCGGCTACACCTTC; size: many; J: TRBJ1-2; D: -; length: 14; V: TRBV10-2
CDR3: CATSDHPRGAFSEKLFF; DNA: TGTGCCACCAGTGACCACCCGCGGGGGGCGTTTAGTGAAAAACTGTTTTTT; size: few; J: TRBJ1-4; D: -; length: 17; V: TRBV24-1
CDR3: CSARGWGKTRGYTF; DNA: TGCAGTGCTAGAGGGTGGGGAAAAACTCGCGGCTACACCTTC; size: many; J: TRBJ1-2; D: -; length: 14; V: TRBV20-1
CDR3: CASSRTWGDYNEQFF; DNA: TGCGCCAGCAGCCGTACGTGGGGGGACTACAATGAGCAGTTCTTC; size: many; J: TRBJ2-1; D: -; length: 15; V: TRBV5-1
CDR3: CATRTGSSYEQYF; DNA: TGTGCCACGCGGACAGGGAGCTCCTACGAGCAGTACTTC; size: -; J: TRBJ2-7; D: TRBD1; length: 13; V: TRBV10-3
CDR3: CAWSSLRAGGYTF; DNA: TGTGCCTGGAGTTCGCTCAGGGCCGGAGGCTACACCTTC; size: -; J: TRBJ1-2; D: -; length: 13; V: TRBV30
CDR3: CASDRGNSPLHF; DNA: TGTGCCAGCGACAGGGGGAATTCACCCCTCCACTTT; size: -; J: TRBJ1-6; D: TRBD1; length: 12; V: TRBV28
CDR3: CASSLGPSNEQFF; DNA: TGTGCCAGCAGCTTAGGGCCTTCTAATGAGCAGTTCTTC; size: many; J: TRBJ2-1; D: -; length: 13; V: TRBV13
CDR3: CAWKWASGSNEQFF; DNA: TGTGCCTGGAAATGGGCTAGCGGGAGTAATGAGCAGTTCTTC; size: many; J: TRBJ2-1; D: TRBD2; length: 14; V: TRBV30
CDR3: CSAMTGNTIYF; DNA: TGCAGTGCTATGACTGGAAACACCATATATTTT; size: many; J: TRBJ1-3; D: -; length: 11; V: TRBV20-1
CDR3: CASSQGTVTSYEQYF; DNA: TGTGCCAGCAGCCAGGGGACCGTTACTTCCTACGAGCAGTACTTC; size: -; J: TRBJ2-7; D: -; length: 15; V: TRBV3-1
CDR3: CASSDNPVGTLYQPQHF; DNA: TGTGCCAGTAGTGACAATCCGGTCGGGACACTTTATCAGCCCCAGCATTTT; size: many; J: TRBJ1-5; D: -; length: 17; V: TRBV19
CDR3: CASTPGVKDEQFF; DNA: TGTGCCAGCACGCCGGGAGTCAAGGATGAGCAGTTCTTC; size: -; J: TRBJ2-1; D: -; length: 13; V: TRBV2
CDR3: CASSARVGGLGEKLFF; DNA: TGTGCCAGCAGCGCTAGGGTAGGGGGACTGGGAGAAAAACTGTTTTTT; size: few; J: TRBJ1-4; D: -; length: 16; V: TRBV2
CDR3: CASSYGYNSPLHF; DNA: TGTGCCAGCAGTTACGGATATAATTCACCCCTCCACTTT; size: many; J: TRBJ1-6; D: -; length: 13; V: TRBV2
CDR3: CACLVAMNSPLHF; DNA: TGTGCCTGTCTAGTTGCAATGAATTCACCCCTCCACTTT; size: many; J: TRBJ1-6; D: -; length: 13; V: TRBV30
CDR3: CASTPTGGGNYGYTF; DNA: TGTGCCAGTACCCCAACAGGGGGCGGAAACTATGGCTACACCTTC; size: -; J: TRBJ1-2; D: TRBD1; length: 15; V: TRBV19
CDR3: CASSLASAYNEQFF; DNA: TGTGCCAGCAGCCTGGCCTCGGCCTACAATGAGCAGTTCTTC; size: many; J: TRBJ2-1; D: -; length: 14; V: TRBV6-1
CDR3: CASTTVNTEAFF; DNA: TGTGCCAGCACCACAGTGAACACTGAAGCTTTCTTT; size: many; J: TRBJ1-1; D: -; length: 12; V: TRBV3-1
CDR3: CASSYARGTEAFF; DNA: TGTGCCAGCAGTTACGCCCGCGGCACTGAAGCTTTCTTT; size: many; J: TRBJ1-1; D: -; length: 13; V: TRBV6-5
CDR3: CASSLNPGSTDTQYF; DNA: TGTGCCAGCAGCTTAAACCCGGGGTCCACAGATACGCAGTATTTT; size: many; J: TRBJ2-3; D: -; length: 15; V: TRBV7-3
CDR3: CASSLEVQETQYF; DNA: TGTGCTAGCAGCTTAGAGGTACAAGAGACCCAGTACTTC; size: few; J: TRBJ2-5; D: -; length: 13; V: TRBV7-7
CDR3: CASSLVSPGANVLTF; DNA: TGCGCCAGCAGCTTGGTGAGCCCTGGGGCCAACGTCCTGACTTTC; size: -; J: TRBJ2-6; D: -; length: 15; V: TRBV5-1
CDR3: CASRSGQAGGQPQHF; DNA: TGTGCCAGCAGATCCGGACAGGCGGGGGGTCAGCCCCAGCATTTT; size: many; J: TRBJ1-5; D: TRBD1; length: 15; V: TRBV28
CDR3: CASSRGQGGTNEKLFF; DNA: TGTGCCAGCAGCCGAGGACAGGGGGGAACTAATGAAAAACTGTTTTTT; size: -; J: TRBJ1-4; D: TRBD1; length: 16; V: TRBV14
CDR3: CSARGQGHRSGSYEQYF; DNA: TGCAGTGCTAGGGGACAGGGACATCGATCGGGTTCCTACGAGCAGTACTTC; size: -; J: TRBJ2-7; D: TRBD1; length: 17; V: TRBV20-1
CDR3: CASSWDMDEKLFF; DNA: TGTGCCAGCAGTTGGGACATGGATGAAAAACTGTTTTTT; size: many; J: TRBJ1-4; D: -; length: 13; V: TRBV28